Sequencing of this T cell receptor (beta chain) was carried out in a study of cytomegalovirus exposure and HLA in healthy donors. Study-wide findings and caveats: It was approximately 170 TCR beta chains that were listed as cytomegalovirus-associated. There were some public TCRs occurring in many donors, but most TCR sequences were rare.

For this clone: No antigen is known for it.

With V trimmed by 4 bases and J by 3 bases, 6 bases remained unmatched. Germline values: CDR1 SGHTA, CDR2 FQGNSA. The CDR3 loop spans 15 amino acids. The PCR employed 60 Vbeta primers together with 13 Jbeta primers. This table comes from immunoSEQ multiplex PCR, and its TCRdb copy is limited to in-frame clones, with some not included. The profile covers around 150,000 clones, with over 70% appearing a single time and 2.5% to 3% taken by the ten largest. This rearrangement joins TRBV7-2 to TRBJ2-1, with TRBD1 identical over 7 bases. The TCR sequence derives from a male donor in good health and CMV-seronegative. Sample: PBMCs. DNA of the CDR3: TGTGCCAGCAGCTCACCGGGACAGAGCTACAATGAGCAGTTCTTC. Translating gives CASSSPGQSYNEQFF.